Listed below are T cell receptor beta chains from one sample, sequenced in a study of naive and memory T cell subsets. A single record per CDR3 protein comes from TCRdb applying MiXCR to the UMI-ligation and nested PCR reads. The sample contains 150,000 or so distinct CDR3 sequences, approximately 22% of which appear only once. Material for sequencing was naive CD4+ T cells from blood. These receptors were obtained from a human donor in good health. Each CDR3 is given with its conserved first and last residue. The D gene is left open where the match is weak. The listing skips clone size in some rows; elsewhere it reads once, few, many or a size class.

d_gene	v_gene	j_gene	abundance	CDR3aa	CDR3nt
TRBD2	TRBV20-1	TRBJ2-7	few	CSAPTSGTVSYEQYF	TGCAGTGCTCCTACCAGCGGGACGGTCTCCTACGAGCAGTACTTC
NA	TRBV20-1	TRBJ2-3	NA	CSASRGQPADTQYF	TGCAGTGCTAGCAGGGGCCAACCGGCAGATACGCAGTATTTT
TRBD1	TRBV29-1	TRBJ2-1	many	CSISSGTGYNEQFF	TGCAGCATCTCCTCCGGGACAGGCTACAATGAGCAGTTCTTC
NA	TRBV15	TRBJ2-7	NA	CATSVRAFSYEQYF	TGTGCCACCAGTGTAAGAGCATTCTCCTACGAGCAGTACTTC
TRBD1	TRBV20-1	TRBJ1-5	few	CSARARGGQPQHF	TGCAGTGCTAGGGCCAGGGGGGGTCAGCCCCAGCATTTT
NA	TRBV12-3/TRBV12-4	TRBJ2-1	few	CASSSGTLSSYNEQFF	TGTGCCAGCAGTTCGGGTACGTTAAGCTCCTACAATGAGCAGTTCTTC
NA	TRBV11-2	TRBJ2-6	NA	CASSLGVTGANVLTF	TGTGCCAGCAGCTTAGGTGTTACGGGGGCCAACGTCCTGACTTTC
NA	TRBV14	TRBJ2-7	many	CASSQFGGAPYEQYF	TGTGCCAGCAGCCAATTTGGGGGGGCGCCATACGAGCAGTACTTC
NA	TRBV12-3/TRBV12-4	TRBJ2-5	few	CASTLRQQETQYF	TGTGCCAGCACCCTAAGGCAGCAAGAGACCCAGTACTTC
TRBD1	TRBV6-5	TRBJ1-1	NA	CASSYISAGGAEAFF	TGTGCCAGCAGTTACATTTCGGCAGGGGGGGCTGAAGCTTTCTTT
NA	TRBV11-2	TRBJ1-1	NA	CASSHGQSNTEAFF	TGTGCCAGCAGCCATGGACAGTCCAACACTGAAGCTTTCTTT
TRBD2	TRBV5-5	TRBJ2-1	NA	CASSLVDSRTSGEQFF	TGTGCCAGCAGCTTGGTCGACAGCAGGACTAGCGGGGAGCAGTTCTTC
NA	TRBV20-1	TRBJ2-7	few	CSARPLVGWDEQYF	TGCAGTGCTAGGCCCCTGGTGGGGTGGGACGAGCAGTACTTC
NA	TRBV28	TRBJ1-2	few	CASSFGQTSYGYTF	TGTGCCAGCAGTTTTGGACAGACAAGCTATGGCTACACCTTC
NA	TRBV27	TRBJ2-7	NA	CASSSNGIALEQYF	TGTGCCAGCAGTTCGAACGGGATAGCCTTAGAGCAGTACTTC
NA	TRBV29-1	TRBJ2-1	many	CSVDGGWNNEQFF	TGCAGCGTTGACGGGGGATGGAACAATGAGCAGTTCTTC
TRBD1	TRBV19	TRBJ2-7	NA	CASSGTGTGKSYEQYF	TGTGCCAGTAGTGGGACCGGGACAGGCAAATCCTACGAGCAGTACTTC
NA	TRBV6-5	TRBJ2-5	NA	CASSQNRGTQYF	TGTGCCAGCAGTCAAAACCGGGGGACCCAGTACTTC
TRBD2	TRBV20-1	TRBJ2-3	few	CSAPVGSGMRTDTQYF	TGCAGTGCTCCGGTTGGTAGCGGGATGAGAACAGATACGCAGTATTTT
NA	TRBV7-2	TRBJ2-3	few	CASSLVPGDTQYF	TGTGCCAGCAGCTTAGTACCGGGGGATACGCAGTATTTT
NA	TRBV27	TRBJ1-5	NA	CASRLAVNSNQPQHF	TGTGCCAGCAGGTTAGCCGTTAATAGCAATCAGCCCCAGCATTTT
NA	TRBV28	TRBJ1-5	NA	CASSKTGNSNQPQHF	TGTGCCAGCAGCAAGACAGGCAATAGCAATCAGCCCCAGCATTTT
TRBD2	TRBV6-5	TRBJ2-1	few	CASSYVRLAGVGEQFF	TGTGCCAGCAGTTACGTTAGACTAGCGGGAGTTGGGGAGCAGTTCTTC
NA	TRBV30	TRBJ2-1	few	CAWSGGGPQFF	TGTGCCTGGAGTGGGGGGGGGCCCCAGTTCTTC
NA	TRBV25-1	TRBJ2-3	NA	CASSGPGARTDTQYF	TGTGCCAGCAGTGGACCCGGGGCCCGCACAGATACGCAGTATTTT
NA	TRBV6-1	TRBJ1-6	NA	CASREGDSPLHF	TGTGCCAGCAGAGAAGGGGATTCACCCCTCCACTTT
NA	TRBV28	TRBJ2-7	few	CASILGGSAYEQYF	TGTGCCAGCATCCTTGGAGGGAGTGCGTACGAGCAGTACTTC